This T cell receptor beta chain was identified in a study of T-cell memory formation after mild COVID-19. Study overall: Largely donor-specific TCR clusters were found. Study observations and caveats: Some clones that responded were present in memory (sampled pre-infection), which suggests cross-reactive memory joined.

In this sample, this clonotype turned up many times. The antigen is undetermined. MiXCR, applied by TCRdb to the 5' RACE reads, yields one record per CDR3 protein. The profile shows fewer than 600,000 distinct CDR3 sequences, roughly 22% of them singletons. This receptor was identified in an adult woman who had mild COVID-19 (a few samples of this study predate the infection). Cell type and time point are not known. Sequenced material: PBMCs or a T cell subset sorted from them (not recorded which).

The CDR3 DNA sequence: TGTGCCAGCAGCTTAGATCTGGCCACCCAAAGCTACACCTTC. As protein: CASSLDLATQSYTF. The rearrangement links TRBV7-8 to TRBJ1-2; D gene unclear. CDR1 SGHVS and CDR2 FQNEAQ come from the germline V gene. Trimming took 1 base from V and 9 from J, leaving 15 bases between them. This CDR3 contains 14 residues.